This TCR beta chain was found in a study of PD-1 blockade in classical Hodgkin lymphoma. Findings and caveats of the study: CD4+ TCR diversity rose significantly by C4D1, and CD8+ TCR diversity did not. The authors excluded patients who started nivolumab under 1 year after ASCT.

The CDR3 runs to 17 residues. Trimming cost V 2 bases and J 2 bases; bases outside gene matches: 11. This clone was seen a single time. Antigen specificity is unknown. TCRdb's table, derived via immunoSEQ multiplex PCR, lists solely in-frame clones and lacks some. The top ten hold approximately 20% of the sample, which has about 100,000 clones, around 89% seen once. Brentuximab vedotin exposure varied, and every patient relapsed after autologous stem cell transplantation. This material consisted of peripheral blood mononuclear cells (PBMCs), taken before the second cycle of nivolumab. The receptor was isolated from a human donor with classical Hodgkin lymphoma. The gene calls are TRBV23-1 and TRBJ1-2; TRBD1 matches 7 bases. TRBV23-1 is treated as an ORF (open reading frame) with a function not yet certain. The CDR3 DNA reads TGCGCCAGCAGTCAAATGGGGGAACCGGGACAGAACTATGGCTACACCTTC. It yields the protein CASSQMGEPGQNYGYTF.